These 21 T cell receptor beta chains were sequenced from one sample in a study of shared clonotypes between healthy human individuals. Sequencing used immunoSEQ multiplex PCR; TCRdb keeps in-frame clones, though not all of them. Altogether millions of clones are present, roughly nine tenths being singletons, with the ten largest covering roughly 0.13%. The source material was naive CD4+ T cells sorted from blood. Noted subset: CD45RA+ positively selected. Receptors were obtained from a man between 18 and 29 years old in good health.

The chain is built from TRBV5-1 and TRBJ1-5; D is possibly TRBD1 (5 bases). In germline, CDR1 is SGHRS, CDR2 YFSETQ. V lost 0 bases and J 3 bases, leaving 13 bases between the germline ends. This CDR3 has 16 residues. CDR3 in DNA: TGCGCCAGCAGCTTGGACGCCGACAGCTTCAATCAGCCCCAGCATTTT. The encoded protein is CASSLDADSFNQPQHF.

The chain carries TRBV28 and TRBJ2-7; D gene ambiguous. V lost 8 bases, J lost 1 base, and 18 bases lay in between. This CDR3 is 15 amino acids long. Germline loops: CDR1 MDHEN, CDR2 SYDVKM. CDR3 loop: CASAPMTSESYEQYF. The CDR3 region has the DNA TGTGCCAGCGCGCCCATGACCTCCGAGTCCTACGAGCAGTACTTC.

The chain joins TRBV12-5 to TRBJ2-6, with TRBD1 as a possible D gene (5 bases). Germline CDR1 reads LGHNT; CDR2 reads FRNRAP. This CDR3 comprises 16 residues. V was cut by 5 bases and J by 0 bases, with 11 bases left in between. The CDR3 here is CASGVEGDSGANVLTF. In nucleotides, the CDR3 is TGTGCTAGTGGTGTGGAAGGGGACTCTGGGGCCAACGTCCTGACTTTC.

J is TRBJ1-4 and V is TRBV27; 8 positions match TRBD1. CDR3 length: 16 amino acids. CDR1 MNHEY and CDR2 SMNVEV come from the germline V gene (reference sequence). V shed 6 bases, J shed 5 bases, and the junction held 11 bases outside the gene matches. CDR3 in amino acids: CASSKWTGRGNEKLFF. CDR3 nucleotides: TGTGCCAGCAGCAAATGGACAGGGCGTGGAAATGAAAAACTGTTTTTT.

This chain joins TRBV9 and TRBJ2-7; D uncertain. Per germline, CDR1 SGDLS and CDR2 YYNGEE. V gave up 0 bases and J gave up 3 bases, with 13 bases separating them. The CDR3 sequence is 15 residues long. Here the CDR3 reads CASSVEPSWGYEQYF. The DNA of the CDR3 is TGTGCCAGCAGCGTAGAGCCTTCCTGGGGCTACGAGCAGTACTTC.

This chain links TRBV15 with TRBJ2-7; 11 bases agree with TRBD2. Per germline, CDR1 LNHNV and CDR2 YYDKDF (reference sequence). V gave up 0 bases and J gave up 7 bases; unmatched junction bases: 8. The CDR3 length is 16 residues. The CDR3 DNA reads TGTGCCACCAGCAGAGATCTGGCTAGCGGGAGGAGGGAGCAGTACTTC. Its protein product is CATSRDLASGRREQYF.

The chain has TRBV30 and TRBJ2-3; no clear D gene. The CDR3 is 13 residues long. The V gene lost 2 bases and the J gene lost 0 bases, with 6 bases spanning the gap. Germline V CDR1 and CDR2: GTSNPN, SVGIG (reference sequence). The CDR3 loop reads CAWSSQSTDTQYF. The DNA of the CDR3 is TGTGCCTGGAGTAGCCAAAGCACAGATACGCAGTATTTT.

Here the CDR3 DNA reads TGCGCCAGCAGCGAACAGGCTCCGGGAGCATCACCCCTCCACTTT. It yields the protein CASSEQAPGASPLHF. The chain employs TRBV10-1 and TRBJ1-6; D is perhaps TRBD1 (5 bases). The V end was cut by 6 bases, the J end by 10 bases, with 19 bases between. The CDR3 totals 15 residues. Looked up from germline, CDR1 is WNHNN and CDR2 is SYGVQD (reference sequence).

With respect to this clone: The same CDR3 arises from other DNA sequences in this sample as well. The chain's CDR3 is CASSLGGPQETQYF. The CDR3 nucleotides are TGCGCCAGCAGCTTGGGTGGCCCCCAAGAGACCCAGTACTTC. The V and J genes are TRBV5-1 and TRBJ2-5; D is unresolved. Germline V gives CDR1 SGHRS, CDR2 YFSETQ. The CDR3 covers 14 residues. Trimming left V 0 bases short and J 1 base short, with 7 bases between.

The rearrangement joins TRBV27 to TRBJ1-4; the D gene is possibly TRBD1 (5 bases). V was shortened by 5 bases and J by 7 bases, with 11 bases between the two germline ends. The CDR3 loop spans 13 amino acids. The V gene's germline CDR1 is MNHEY and CDR2 SMNVEV (reference sequence). Here the CDR3 DNA reads TGTGCCAGCAGTGCGCGGACACCTGAAAAACTGTTTTTT. Protein sequence: CASSARTPEKLFF.

In nucleotides, the CDR3 is TGTGCCAGCAGCCCCGCGGGCCCGAGGGAGACCCAGTACTTC. Amino acids: CASSPAGPRETQYF. This chain links TRBV5-4 with TRBJ2-5; weak D call: TRBD2 (5 bases). Trimming pared 4 bases from V and 5 bases from J, leaving 15 bases between. Germline V CDR1 and CDR2: SGHNT, YYREEE (reference sequence). The CDR3 contains 14 residues.

V usage is TRBV5-5 and J usage is TRBJ2-7; 11 bases are a match to TRBD1. The CDR3 contains 15 residues. V dropped 4 bases and J dropped 5; count of bases not matched to a gene: 8. Germline V lookup: CDR1 SGHKS, CDR2 YYEKEE (reference sequence). The CDR3 here is CASSIVGQGAHEQYF. CDR3 nucleotide sequence: TGTGCCAGCAGCATCGTCGGACAGGGGGCGCACGAGCAGTACTTC.

This clone has a single count. CDR3 sequence (DNA): TGCGCCAGCAGCTTGGACGTAGTGGGACTAGTGCCTTCGAATGAGCAGTTCTTC. Protein product: CASSLDVVGLVPSNEQFF. The V gene is TRBV5-1, the J gene TRBJ2-1, with 8 bases fitting TRBD2. After removal of 0 bases from V and 7 bases from J, the junction contained 15 bases not matched to a gene. CDR1 and CDR2 (germline): SGHRS, YFSETQ. CDR3 length equals 18 residues.

This rearrangement joins TRBV4-2 to TRBJ2-7, with 8 bases that match TRBD1. The CDR3 length is 15 residues. Per the germline V gene, CDR1 is LGHNA and CDR2 is YNFKEQ. After removal of 0 bases from V and 3 bases from J, the junction contained 4 bases not matched to a gene. The CDR3 spells CASSQEGTGDYEQYF. As DNA, the CDR3 is TGTGCCAGCAGCCAAGAGGGGACAGGCGACTACGAGCAGTACTTC.

V usage is TRBV5-6 and J usage is TRBJ2-5; 8 bases are a match to TRBD1. The CDR3 totals 15 residues. V dropped 1 base and J dropped 2; count of bases not matched to a gene: 4. CDR1 and CDR2 (germline): SGHDT, YYEEEE. Here the CDR3 DNA reads TGTGCCAGCAGCTTGTCAGGACAGGGACAAGAGACCCAGTACTTC. Protein product: CASSLSGQGQETQYF. The whole variable domain, remainder taken from reference TRBV5-6 and TRBJ2-5, is DAGVTQSPTHLIKTRGQQVTLRCSPKSGHDTVSWYQQALGQGPQFIFQYYEEEERQRGNFPDRFSGHQFPNYSSELNVNALLLGDSALYLCASSLSGQGQETQYFGPGTRLLVL.

A single count supports this clone. The sample has other DNA sequences that encode this CDR3 too. The chain carries TRBV7-6 and TRBJ2-7; 7 bases match TRBD1. The CDR3 consists of 13 residues. Unmatched junction bases numbered 1, after V lost 3 bases and J lost 2 bases. Germline V gene data show CDR1 as SGHVS and CDR2 as FNYEAQ. CDR3 sequence: CASSLDRTYEQYF. CDR3 coding DNA: TGTGCCAGCAGCTTGGACAGGACCTACGAGCAGTACTTC.

The chain joins TRBV6-1 to TRBJ2-7; the match to TRBD1 covers 8 bases. This CDR3 has 16 residues. The germline V gene encodes CDR1 MNHNS and CDR2 SASEGT. The trim removed 4 bases at V and 1 base at J, leaving 9 bases unmatched. In DNA, the CDR3 is TGTGCCAGCAGTGCCGGACAGGGTATGGGGTCCTACGAGCAGTACTTC. Its protein is CASSAGQGMGSYEQYF.

The chain couples TRBV10-3 to TRBJ2-3, with D possibly TRBD1 on 6 matching bases. The CDR3 length is 11 residues. The V gene lost 3 bases and the J gene lost 9 bases, with 7 bases spanning the gap. CDR1 is ENHRY, CDR2 SYGVKD, per germline. In nucleotides, the CDR3 is TGTGCCATCAGTGACCAGGGGACGCAGTATTTT. This translates into CAISDQGTQYF.

The chain links TRBV6-5 to TRBJ2-1; 10 positions agree with TRBD1. With V trimmed by 5 bases and J by 4 bases, 5 bases remained unmatched. Germline V gene lookup returns CDR1 MNHEY and CDR2 SVGAGI. This CDR3 is built from 15 residues. The CDR3, as DNA: TGTGCCAGCAGTAGGGGACAGGGGATATACAATGAGCAGTTCTTC. Protein: CASSRGQGIYNEQFF.

The CDR3 protein is CASATGGNEQFF. The CDR3 bases are TGTGCCAGCGCGACAGGGGGCAATGAGCAGTTCTTC. This chain joins TRBV2 and TRBJ2-1, with TRBD1 matching over 9 bases. Losses at the gene ends were 8 bases for V and 6 bases for J; bases not matched to a gene: 2. The CDR3 has 12 amino acids. The germline CDR1 and CDR2 sequences are SNHLY and FYNNEI.

On this clone: This sample includes further DNA sequences coding for the same CDR3. The chain recombines TRBV18 with TRBJ1-1; D unresolved. CDR3 size: 15 residues. V gave up 6 bases and J gave up 1 base, with 15 bases separating them. CDR1 and CDR2 from the germline V gene are KGHSH and LQKENI. CDR3 loop: CASSPQQSENTEAFF. CDR3 bases: TGTGCCAGCTCGCCTCAGCAGAGTGAGAACACTGAAGCTTTCTTT.